The present entry profiles one T cell receptor (beta chain) with its context. Its specificity is not known. The V end was cut by 4 bases, the J end by 3 bases, with 9 bases between. The CDR3 has 14 amino acids. Germline-derived CDR1 and CDR2 are SNHLY and FYNNEI. TCRdb re-derived calls from the 5' RACE reads in MiXCR, one entry per CDR3 protein. The data show approximately 290,000 distinct CDR3 sequences, with roughly a fifth seen just once and around a fifth held by the top ten. This entry is derived from a study of T-cell memory formation after mild COVID-19. Study-wide results and caveats: Contracting clones localized mainly to CM and EM when CD4+ and mainly to EMRA when CD8+.

This chain links TRBV2 with TRBJ2-2, with a tentative D call TRBD2 (6 bases). Sequences were obtained from PBMCs or a T cell subset sorted from them (not recorded which). This sequence was found in a man aged 18 to 29 who had mild COVID-19 (a few samples of this study predate the infection). Cell type and time point are not known. The CDR3 DNA sequence: TGTGCCAGCAGTGCTGCGGGGTACACCGGGGAGCTGTTTTTT. Protein: CASSAAGYTGELFF.